Sequencing of this T cell receptor (beta chain) was carried out in a study of blood T cell repertoires in COVID-19. Clones were read by immunoSEQ multiplex PCR, and TCRdb kept only the in-frame ones, dropping some. The top ten hold around 5.8% of the sample, which has around 100,000 clones, around 82% seen once. Between the trimmed V and J ends, which lost 2 bases and 1 base, there was a span of 16 bases. This CDR3 region has 17 residues. The V gene's germline CDR1 is KGHDR and CDR2 SFDVKD. The chain couples TRBV24-1 to TRBJ1-2; no clear D. Sequenced input: peripheral blood. The source is a man in his fifties or sixties with acute or convalescent COVID-19. CDR3 loop: CATSDSRVIARNYGYTF. The DNA of the CDR3 is TGTGCCACCAGTGATTCGCGGGTGATAGCCCGTAACTATGGCTACACCTTC.